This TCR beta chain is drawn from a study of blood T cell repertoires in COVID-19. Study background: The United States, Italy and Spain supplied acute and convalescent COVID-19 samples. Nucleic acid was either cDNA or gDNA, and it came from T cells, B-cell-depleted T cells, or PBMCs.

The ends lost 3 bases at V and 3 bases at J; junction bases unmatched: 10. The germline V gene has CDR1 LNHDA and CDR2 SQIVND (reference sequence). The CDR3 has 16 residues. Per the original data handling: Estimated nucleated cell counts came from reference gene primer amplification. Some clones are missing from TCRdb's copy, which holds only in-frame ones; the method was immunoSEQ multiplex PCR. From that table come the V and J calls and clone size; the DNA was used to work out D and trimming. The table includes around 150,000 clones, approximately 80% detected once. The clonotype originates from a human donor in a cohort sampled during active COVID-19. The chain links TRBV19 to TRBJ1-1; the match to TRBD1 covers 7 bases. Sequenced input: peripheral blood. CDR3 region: CASSIHRGGTHTEAFF. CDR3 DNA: TGTGCCAGTAGTATCCACAGGGGTGGTACGCACACTGAAGCTTTCTTT.